These T cell receptor beta chains were read from a single sample in a study of radiation and T cells in renal cell carcinoma. Clones were read by immunoSEQ multiplex PCR, and TCRdb kept only the in-frame ones, dropping some. The table includes more than 75,000 clones, 86% detected once. The sequenced sample was blood, obtained from a patient whose treatment included radiotherapy and nephrectomy. Receptors originate from a woman aged 45-65 years with renal cell carcinoma. Both conserved end residues are part of each CDR3. The D gene is left open where the match is weak. Clone size is stated in some rows and not others, as once, few, many or a class when expanded.

J gene | V gene | D gene | clone size | CDR3 DNA | CDR3 protein
TRBJ2-1 | TRBV28 | . | . | TGTGCCAGCAGTCCGGGGGGCACCCTTGGGGAGCAGTTCTTC | CASSPGGTLGEQFF
TRBJ2-3 | TRBV5-4 | TRBD1 | . | TGTGCCAGCAGCACACGGACAGGGGGTAGCACAGATACGCAGTATTTT | CASSTRTGGSTDTQYF
TRBJ2-3 | TRBV5-1 | . | . | TGCGCCAGCAGGTTGGAAGATACGCAGTATTTT | CASRLEDTQYF
TRBJ2-2 | TRBV27 | . | . | TGTGCCAGCAACCCACGGAAGGGCGACACCGGGGAGCTGTTTTTT | CASNPRKGDTGELFF
TRBJ1-1 | TRBV6-1 | . | . | TGTGCCAGCAGTGCGGGCGGGGGGGATTGGAACACTGAAGCTTTCTTT | CASSAGGGDWNTEAFF
TRBJ1-3 | TRBV10-3 | TRBD1 | . | TGTGCCATCAGTGGTGACAGGGCCAGCTCTGGAAACACCATATATTTT | CAISGDRASSGNTIYF
TRBJ1-5 | TRBV19 | TRBD1 | once | TGTGCCAGTAGTACGACAGGGGGAAATCAGCCCCAGCATTTT | CASSTTGGNQPQHF
TRBJ2-3 | TRBV7-9 | . | . | TGTGCCAGCAGCTCCATGGTGGTTGTGGATACGCAGTATTTT | CASSSMVVVDTQYF
TRBJ2-4 | TRBV6-1 | . | once | TGTGCCAGCAGTCGATTAGAAAAAAACATTCAGTACTTC | CASSRLEKNIQYF
TRBJ1-1 | TRBV28 | . | . | TGTGCCAGCAGTTTATATGGTCCAGCCGGCACTGAAGCTTTCTTT | CASSLYGPAGTEAFF
TRBJ1-4 | TRBV9 | . | . | TGTGCCAGCAGCGCCGGGACGGCACTTAATGAAAAACTGTTTTTT | CASSAGTALNEKLFF
TRBJ2-7 | TRBV4-1 | TRBD1 | once | TGTGCCAGCAGCCGAGGGACAGGGGGAAGCTACGAGCAGTACTTC | CASSRGTGGSYEQYF
TRBJ1-5 | TRBV6-5 | . | . | TGTGCCAGCATAAAAGAGGGCTATCAGCCCCAGCATTTT | CASIKEGYQPQHF
TRBJ2-5 | TRBV5-1 | . | once | TGCGCCAGCAGCTTGGCCGGTCGGCAAGAGACCCAGTACTTC | CASSLAGRQETQYF
TRBJ1-3 | TRBV5-1 | TRBD1 | . | TGCGCCAGCACCCCAGGGGGAGGGACTGGAAACACCATATATTTT | CASTPGGGTGNTIYF
TRBJ1-3 | TRBV7-9 | . | . | TGTGCCAGCAGCTTAAACAGCTCTGGAAACACCATATATTTT | CASSLNSSGNTIYF
TRBJ1-1 | TRBV6-4 | . | . | TGTGCCAGCAAGGCGGCCATGAACACTGAAGCTTTCTTT | CASKAAMNTEAFF
TRBJ2-3 | TRBV7-9 | TRBD2 | . | TGTGCCAGCAGCCCTCGGACTAGCGTGAGCACAGATACGCAGTATTTT | CASSPRTSVSTDTQYF
TRBJ2-5 | TRBV7-3 | TRBD1 | . | TGTGCCAGCAGCTTCGGACAGGGCGAGACCCAGTACTTC | CASSFGQGETQYF
TRBJ2-1 | TRBV28 | . | . | TGTGCCAGCAGATCCGGACGCGGCCAGGAGTTCTTC | CASRSGRGQEFF
TRBJ2-7 | TRBV30 | . | . | TGTGCCTGGAGTGCCACCCCACAAAGATACGAGCAGTACTTC | CAWSATPQRYEQYF
TRBJ2-5 | TRBV11-2 | . | . | TGTGCCAGCAGCTTTGGCGGGACAACCAACGGGGAGACCCAGTACTTC | CASSFGGTTNGETQYF
TRBJ2-5 | TRBV6-1 | TRBD2 | . | TGTGCCAGCAGTGAACTGCTACTAGCGGGAGGTGAAGAGACCCAGTACTTC | CASSELLLAGGEETQYF
TRBJ1-4 | TRBV5-4 | . | . | TGTGCCAGCAGCGTCCCCCCTTTGGAGACAACTAATGAAAAACTGTTTTTT | CASSVPPLETTNEKLFF
TRBJ1-1 | TRBV19 | . | . | TGTGCCAGTAGTATAGCCCATCCGACAGGAGGCTCTGAAGCTTTCTTT | CASSIAHPTGGSEAFF
TRBJ1-2 | TRBV5-4 | . | . | TGTGCCAGCAGATTTGTCGGGGGCAGGTACTATGGCTACACCTTC | CASRFVGGRYYGYTF
TRBJ2-5 | TRBV4-1 | . | . | TGCGCCAGCAGCCAAGAGAACGGCGAGACCCAGTACTTC | CASSQENGETQYF
TRBJ2-7 | TRBV6-5 | . | . | TGTGCCAGCAGCCGACGACAGTCCCTACTCGAGCAGTACTTT | CASSRRQSLLEQYF
TRBJ2-5 | TRBV14 | TRBD1 | . | TGTGCCAGCAGCCAAGCTGGGACAGGGGTCATGACCCAGTACTTC | CASSQAGTGVMTQYF
TRBJ1-5 | TRBV9 | . | . | TGTGCCAGCAGTGGGGGAGGCAATCAGCCCCAGCATTTT | CASSGGGNQPQHF
TRBJ1-4 | TRBV6-6 | . | . | TGTGCCAGCAGTACCCCCGAAAAACTGTTTTTT | CASSTPEKLFF
TRBJ2-7 | TRBV30 | . | . | TGTGCCTGGAGTTTGGGGGGGCAGGGATACGAGCAGTACTTC | CAWSLGGQGYEQYF
TRBJ2-3 | TRBV7-6 | . | . | TGTGCCAGCAGCTTAGCTGGAGCTTTAGGTACAGATACGCAGTATTTT | CASSLAGALGTDTQYF
TRBJ2-7 | TRBV5-4 | . | . | TGTGCCAGCAGCTTGGGGGGGGCTCGTGCAGGGGCCTACGAGCAGTACTTC | CASSLGGARAGAYEQYF
TRBJ1-1 | TRBV19 | TRBD1 | once | TGTGCCAGTAGTACTTCCTACAGGGGCACTGAAGCTTTCTTT | CASSTSYRGTEAFF
TRBJ2-7 | TRBV4-2 | . | . | TGTGCCAGCAGCCCGACGGTGCGGGCTCTCTCCTACGAGCAGTACTTC | CASSPTVRALSYEQYF
TRBJ2-5 | TRBV9 | . | . | TGTGCCAGCAGCGGAGGCCCCGTTGTGACCCAGTACTTC | CASSGGPVVTQYF
TRBJ2-3 | TRBV6-5 | . | once | TGTGCCAGCAGTTACTCGACGGACATTGATACGCAGTATTTT | CASSYSTDIDTQYF
TRBJ2-1 | TRBV7-2 | . | . | TGTGCCAGCAGCTTAGGGCTGAGCGACAATGAGCAGTTCTTC | CASSLGLSDNEQFF
TRBJ2-7 | TRBV5-6 | . | . | TGTGCCAGCAGCTTGGAAGCAGGCAGGGTGGCCTACGAGCAGTACTTC | CASSLEAGRVAYEQYF
TRBJ2-7 | TRBV4-3 | TRBD2 | . | TGCGCCAGCAGCCAAGAAGTGTCGGGGGGTGACGAGCAGTACTTC | CASSQEVSGGDEQYF
TRBJ2-3 | TRBV7-2 | TRBD2 | . | TGTGCCAGCAGTCAGACTAGCGGGAGTGTTAATACGCAGTATTTT | CASSQTSGSVNTQYF
TRBJ1-1 | TRBV19 | TRBD1 | few | TGTGCCAGTAGCAAAGACAGGGGGGAGAACACTGAAGCTTTCTTT | CASSKDRGENTEAFF
TRBJ2-1 | TRBV9 | . | . | TGTGCCAGCAGCGTCATCGGCGGCCCTTACAATGAGCAGTTCTTC | CASSVIGGPYNEQFF
TRBJ2-7 | TRBV2 | . | . | TGTGCCAGCGCCCGGCTTTTCCGCGAGCAGTACTTC | CASARLFREQYF
TRBJ1-4 | TRBV20-1 | . | . | TGCAGTGCTAGGGTTGATGAAAAACTGTTTTTT | CSARVDEKLFF
TRBJ2-7 | TRBV18 | TRBD1 | . | TGTGCCAGCTCCCCGGGACAGACGCTCTACGAGCAGTACTTC | CASSPGQTLYEQYF
TRBJ2-1 | TRBV19 | . | . | TGTGCCAGTAGCTTGCCCAGCTCGGCGAGTGATGAGCAGTTCTTC | CASSLPSSASDEQFF
TRBJ2-7 | TRBV7-2 | . | . | TGTGCCAGCATTAAAAACCATCTCTACGAGCAGTACTTC | CASIKNHLYEQYF
TRBJ2-1 | TRBV7-8 | TRBD2 | few | TGTGCCAGCAGCTTATCGGGCGGGGGATCGGGTGAGCAGTTCTTC | CASSLSGGGSGEQFF
TRBJ1-1 | TRBV19 | . | few | TGTGCCAGTGATGGAGCTTTCTTT | CASDGAFF
TRBJ1-2 | TRBV23-1 | . | . | TGCGCCAGCAGTCCCCGAGAGGGTAATGGCTACACCTTC | CASSPREGNGYTF
TRBJ1-2 | TRBV5-6 | TRBD1 | . | TGTGCCAGCAGCCCCGGTGGGCCGGGACAGGGGCACTATGGCTACACCTTC | CASSPGGPGQGHYGYTF
TRBJ2-5 | TRBV4-1 | . | . | TGCGCCAGCAGCCTCAGCACGACAGACCAAGAGACCCAGTACTTC | CASSLSTTDQETQYF
TRBJ2-7 | TRBV15 | . | . | TGTGCCACCAGCAGTGAGGGGGGAGTCAACGAGCAGTACTTC | CATSSEGGVNEQYF
TRBJ2-7 | TRBV7-2 | . | . | TGTGCCAGCACCCTCGGGGTCACGGCGGTTGAGCAGTACTTC | CASTLGVTAVEQYF
TRBJ1-5 | TRBV27 | . | . | TGTGCCAGCAAGTCATTAGCAAATCAGCCCCAGCATTTT | CASKSLANQPQHF
TRBJ2-2 | TRBV10-3 | . | . | TGTGCCATCAGCCCCTATAGCGCAGACACCGGGGAGCTGTTTTTT | CAISPYSADTGELFF
TRBJ2-3 | TRBV7-2 | TRBD1 | . | TGTGCCAGCAGCTTAGCTACAGGGGAGATTACGCAGTATTTT | CASSLATGEITQYF
TRBJ2-1 | TRBV19 | TRBD2 | few | TGTGCCAGTAGTAAGACTAGCGGGGGGGGAAATGAGCAGTTCTTC | CASSKTSGGGNEQFF